What follows is one T cell receptor (beta chain) and its context. Germline V gene sequence: CDR1 MNHEY, CDR2 SVGAGI. V gave up 7 bases and J gave up 9 bases; unmatched junction bases: 7. CDR3 length: 13 residues. The record originates from a study of blood T cell repertoires in COVID-19. Overall study context: Samples representing acute and convalescent COVID-19 were sourced from the United States, Italy and Spain. PBMCs, B-cell-depleted T cells, or T cells were the source of the cDNA or gDNA that made up the material.

In the authors' methods: Quantification of nucleated cells was approximated via reference gene primer amplification. Data came from immunoSEQ multiplex PCR; TCRdb stores just in-frame clones and leaves some out. The V and J calls and clone size come from that table; D and trimming were worked out from the DNA. The sample yields about 59,000 clones, approximately 79% seen once. The gene calls are TRBV6-5 and TRBJ2-1, with 9 bases fitting TRBD2. The source material was peripheral blood. The source of this sequence is a man between 60 and 75 years old with acute or convalescent COVID-19. The CDR3 here is CASKPSGTVEQFF. The DNA of the CDR3 is TGTGCCAGCAAACCTAGCGGGACCGTTGAGCAGTTCTTC.